The 7 T cell receptor beta chains reported below all come from one sample, sequenced in a study of blood T cell repertoires in COVID-19. Sequencing used immunoSEQ multiplex PCR; TCRdb keeps in-frame clones, though not all of them. Here the sample spans 130,000 to 150,000 clones, around four fifths being singletons. The sample was peripheral blood. The receptor set was obtained from a woman aged 40 to 50 with active or convalescent COVID-19.

This chain links TRBV2 with TRBJ1-4; 11 bases map to TRBD1. Trimming took 4 bases from V and 7 from J; bases not matched to a gene: 5. Germline CDR1 and CDR2: SNHLY and FYNNEI. The CDR3 is made up of 15 amino acids. The CDR3 loop is CASSADRGRVEKLFF. The CDR3 nucleotides read TGTGCCAGCAGTGCGGACAGGGGGCGCGTTGAAAAACTGTTTTTT.

J is TRBJ1-2 and V is TRBV19, with 10 positions matching TRBD1. This CDR3 region has 12 residues. Germline values: CDR1 LNHDA, CDR2 SQIVND (reference sequence). V trimming: 7 bases; J trimming: 7 bases; junction bases outside the gene matches: 3. Written as DNA, the CDR3 is TGTGCCAGTACCCGGACAGGGGGTGGCTACACCTTC. Translated: CASTRTGGGYTF.

A remark on this clone: Within the sample, other DNA sequences also encode this same CDR3. The chain carries TRBV28 and TRBJ1-5, with D maybe TRBD1 (5 bases). V shed 2 bases and J shed 6 bases, with 14 bases lying between them. The germline V gene has CDR1 MDHEN and CDR2 SYDVKM. CDR3 length: 15 residues. The CDR3 loop is CASSLGQGFRQPQHF. The CDR3 coding sequence is TGTGCCAGCAGTTTAGGGCAGGGCTTTCGTCAGCCCCAGCATTTT.

The rearrangement links TRBV7-9 to TRBJ2-1, with TRBD1 identical over 9 bases. Germline CDR1 SEHNR, CDR2 FQNEAQ (reference sequence). The junction had 4 bases not matched to a gene; V was cut back by 2 bases and J by 8 bases. The CDR3 has 14 amino acids. In nucleotides, the CDR3 is TGTGCCAGCAGCTTAAGTCGGGACAGGGATGAGCAGTTCTTC. Amino acids: CASSLSRDRDEQFF.

V is TRBV6-5 and J is TRBJ1-4; 8 bases agree with TRBD1. The CDR3 is 15 residues long. V dropped 5 bases and J dropped 8; count of bases not matched to a gene: 10. Germline-derived CDR1 and CDR2 are MNHEY and SVGAGI. Written as DNA, the CDR3 is TGTGCCAGCAGTCCCCTCACAGGGGGAGGGGAAAAACTGTTTTTT. This codes for CASSPLTGGGEKLFF.

This clone came up once. V usage is TRBV7-6 and J usage is TRBJ2-1; 10 positions match TRBD2. The V gene's germline CDR1 is SGHVS and CDR2 FNYEAQ. Losses at the gene ends were 2 bases for V and 4 bases for J; bases not matched to a gene: 11. The CDR3 has 18 amino acids. In DNA form, the CDR3 reads TGTGCCAGCAGCTTATGGGCTAGCGGGAGTCCCTCTTACAATGAGCAGTTCTTC. This codes for CASSLWASGSPSYNEQFF. The complete variable domain, with remaining parts taken from reference TRBV7-6 and TRBJ2-1, reads GAGVSQSPRYKVTKRGQDVALRCDPISGHVSLYWYRQALGQGPEFLTYFNYEAQQDKSGLPNDRFSAERPEGSISTLTIQRTEQRDSAMYRCASSLWASGSPSYNEQFFGPGTRLTVL.

The gene calls are TRBV5-4 and TRBJ1-2; the D gene is possibly TRBD1 (5 bases). This CDR3 has 12 residues. Germline V CDR1 and CDR2: SGHNT, YYREEE (reference sequence). Trimming took off 3 bases at V and 5 bases at J, with 8 bases between the two ends. DNA of the CDR3: TGTGCCAGCAGCTCGACAGCTTATGGCTACACCTTC. Its translation is CASSSTAYGYTF.